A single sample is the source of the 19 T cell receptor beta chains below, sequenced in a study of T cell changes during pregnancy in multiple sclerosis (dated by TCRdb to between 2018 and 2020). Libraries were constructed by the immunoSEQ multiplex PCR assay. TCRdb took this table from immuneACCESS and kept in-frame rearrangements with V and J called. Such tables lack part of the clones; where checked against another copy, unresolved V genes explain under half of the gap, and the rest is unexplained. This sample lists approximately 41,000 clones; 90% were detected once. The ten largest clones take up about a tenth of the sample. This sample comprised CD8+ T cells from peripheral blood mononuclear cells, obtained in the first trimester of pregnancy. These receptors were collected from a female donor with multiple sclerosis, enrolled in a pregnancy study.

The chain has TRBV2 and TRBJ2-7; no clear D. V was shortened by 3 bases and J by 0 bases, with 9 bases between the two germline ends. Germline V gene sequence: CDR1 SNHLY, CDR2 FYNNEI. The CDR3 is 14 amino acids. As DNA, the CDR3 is TGTGCCAGCAGTGACACAGCATCCTCCTACGAGCAGTACTTC. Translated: CASSDTASSYEQYF.

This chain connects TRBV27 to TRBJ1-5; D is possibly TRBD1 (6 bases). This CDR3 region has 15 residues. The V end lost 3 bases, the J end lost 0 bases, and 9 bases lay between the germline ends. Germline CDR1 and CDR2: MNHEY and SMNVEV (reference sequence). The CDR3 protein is CASSFRGFSNQPQHF. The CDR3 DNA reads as TGTGCCAGCAGTTTCAGGGGATTTAGCAATCAGCCCCAGCATTTT.

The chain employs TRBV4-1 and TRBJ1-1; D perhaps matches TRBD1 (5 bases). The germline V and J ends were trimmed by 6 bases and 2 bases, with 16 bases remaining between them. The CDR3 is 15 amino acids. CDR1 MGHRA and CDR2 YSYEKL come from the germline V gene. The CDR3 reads CASRISQGVNTEAFF. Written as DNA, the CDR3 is TGCGCCAGCAGGATCAGCCAAGGGGTCAACACTGAAGCTTTCTTT.

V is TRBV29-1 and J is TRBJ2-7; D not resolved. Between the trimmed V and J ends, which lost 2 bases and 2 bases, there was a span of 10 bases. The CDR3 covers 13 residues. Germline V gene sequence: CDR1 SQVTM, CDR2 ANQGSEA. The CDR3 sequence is CSVEHAATYEQYF. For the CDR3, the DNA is TGCAGCGTTGAACACGCCGCTACCTACGAGCAGTACTTC.

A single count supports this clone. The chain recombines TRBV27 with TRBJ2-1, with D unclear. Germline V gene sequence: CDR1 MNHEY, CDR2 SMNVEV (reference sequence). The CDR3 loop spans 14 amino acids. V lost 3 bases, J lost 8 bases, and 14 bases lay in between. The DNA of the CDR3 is TGTGCCAGCAGTTTGTTGGCGAGCGATTATGAGCAGTTCTTC. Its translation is CASSLLASDYEQFF.

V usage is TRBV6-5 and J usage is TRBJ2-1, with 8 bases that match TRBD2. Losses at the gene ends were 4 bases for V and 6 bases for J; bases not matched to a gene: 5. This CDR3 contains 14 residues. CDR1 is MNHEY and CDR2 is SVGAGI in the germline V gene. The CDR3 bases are TGTGCCAGCAGTTTGACCGGGACTAGCAATGAGCAGTTCTTC. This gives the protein CASSLTGTSNEQFF.

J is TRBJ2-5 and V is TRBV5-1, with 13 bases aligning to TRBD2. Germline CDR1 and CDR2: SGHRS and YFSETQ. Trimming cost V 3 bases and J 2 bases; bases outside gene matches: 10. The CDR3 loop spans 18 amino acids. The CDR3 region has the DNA TGCGCCAGCAGCTCCCCAGGACTAGCGGGAGAATGGCAAGAGACCCAGTACTTC. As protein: CASSSPGLAGEWQETQYF.

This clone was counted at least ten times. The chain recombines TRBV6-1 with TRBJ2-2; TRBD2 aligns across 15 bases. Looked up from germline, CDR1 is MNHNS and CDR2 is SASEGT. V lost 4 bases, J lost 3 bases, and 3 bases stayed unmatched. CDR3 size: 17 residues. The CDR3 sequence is CASSGTSGRADTGELFF. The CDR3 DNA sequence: TGTGCCAGCAGTGGGACTAGCGGGAGGGCCGACACCGGGGAGCTGTTTTTT.

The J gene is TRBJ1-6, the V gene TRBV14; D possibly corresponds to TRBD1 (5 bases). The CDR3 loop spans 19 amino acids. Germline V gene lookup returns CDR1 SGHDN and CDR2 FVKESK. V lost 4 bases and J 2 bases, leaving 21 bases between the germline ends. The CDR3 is CASSLPLDGGWAYNSPLHF. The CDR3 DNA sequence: TGTGCCAGCAGCCTACCCCTTGACGGGGGTTGGGCCTATAATTCACCCCTCCACTTT.

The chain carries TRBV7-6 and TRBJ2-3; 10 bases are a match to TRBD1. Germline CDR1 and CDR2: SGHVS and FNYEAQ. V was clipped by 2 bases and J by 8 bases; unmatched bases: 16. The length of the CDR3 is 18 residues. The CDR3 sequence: CASSLSGQGWIGIGTQYF. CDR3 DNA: TGTGCCAGCAGCTTATCGGGACAGGGGTGGATTGGTATCGGTACGCAGTATTTT.

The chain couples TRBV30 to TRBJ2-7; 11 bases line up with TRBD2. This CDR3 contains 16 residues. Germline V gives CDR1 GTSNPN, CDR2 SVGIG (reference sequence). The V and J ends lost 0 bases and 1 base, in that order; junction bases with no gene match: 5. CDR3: CAWSVRLAGPSYEQYF. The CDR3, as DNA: TGTGCCTGGAGTGTACGACTAGCGGGGCCATCCTACGAGCAGTACTTC.

CDR3 amino acids: CASTPASGLREQYF. CDR3 DNA: TGCGCCAGCACCCCCGCTAGCGGTTTAAGAGAGCAGTACTTC. This chain connects TRBV5-1 to TRBJ2-7, with TRBD2 identical over 7 bases. The CDR3 length is 14 residues. After removal of 6 bases from V and 7 bases from J, the junction contained 13 bases not matched to a gene. Germline V gene lookup returns CDR1 SGHRS and CDR2 YFSETQ.

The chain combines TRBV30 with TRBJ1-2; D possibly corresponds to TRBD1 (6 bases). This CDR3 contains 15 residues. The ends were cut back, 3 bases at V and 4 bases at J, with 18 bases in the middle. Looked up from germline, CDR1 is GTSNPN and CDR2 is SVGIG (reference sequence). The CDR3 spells CAWSTPETGSYGYTF. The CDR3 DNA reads TGTGCCTGGAGCACCCCAGAGACAGGCTCCTATGGCTACACCTTC.

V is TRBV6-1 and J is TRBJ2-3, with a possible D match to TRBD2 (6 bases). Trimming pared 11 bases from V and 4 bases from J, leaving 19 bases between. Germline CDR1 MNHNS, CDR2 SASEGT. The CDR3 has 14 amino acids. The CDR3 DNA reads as TGTGCCGGCGGAGGGGCGGGTACCTCAGATACGCAGTATTTT. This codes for CAGGGAGTSDTQYF.

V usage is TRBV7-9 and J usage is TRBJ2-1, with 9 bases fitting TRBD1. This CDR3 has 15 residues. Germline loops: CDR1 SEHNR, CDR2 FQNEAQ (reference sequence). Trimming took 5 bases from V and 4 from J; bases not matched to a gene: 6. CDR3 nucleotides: TGTGCCAGCAGCAACCGACAGGGGGGGTACAATGAGCAGTTCTTC. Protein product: CASSNRQGGYNEQFF. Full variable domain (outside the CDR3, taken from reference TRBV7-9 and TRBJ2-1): DTGVSQNPRHKITKRGQNVTFRCDPISEHNRLYWYRQTLGQGPEFLTYFQNEAQLEKSRLLSDRFSAERPKGSFSTLEIQRTEQGDSAMYLCASSNRQGGYNEQFFGPGTRLTVL.

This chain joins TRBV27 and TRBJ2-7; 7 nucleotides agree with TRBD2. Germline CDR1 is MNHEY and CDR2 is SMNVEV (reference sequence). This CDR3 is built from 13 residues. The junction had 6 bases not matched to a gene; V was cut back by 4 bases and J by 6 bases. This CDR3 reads CASSYSGVAEQYF. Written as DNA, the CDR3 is TGTGCCAGCAGTTACAGCGGGGTCGCCGAGCAGTACTTC.

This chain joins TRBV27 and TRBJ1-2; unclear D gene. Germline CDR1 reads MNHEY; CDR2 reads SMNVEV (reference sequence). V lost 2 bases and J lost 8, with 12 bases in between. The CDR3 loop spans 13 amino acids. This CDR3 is CASSLGPKRGYTF. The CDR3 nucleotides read TGTGCCAGCAGTTTAGGACCTAAGCGGGGCTACACCTTC.

DNA of the CDR3: TGCGCCAGCAGCCAAGGCAAATTAGCGGGGGTTAGCACAGATACGCAGTATTTT. Its translation: CASSQGKLAGVSTDTQYF. J is TRBJ2-3 and V is TRBV4-3; 9 nucleotides line up with TRBD2. J lost 0 bases, V lost 1 base, and 8 bases had no gene match. CDR1 is LGHNA, CDR2 YSLEER, per germline. This CDR3 contains 18 residues.

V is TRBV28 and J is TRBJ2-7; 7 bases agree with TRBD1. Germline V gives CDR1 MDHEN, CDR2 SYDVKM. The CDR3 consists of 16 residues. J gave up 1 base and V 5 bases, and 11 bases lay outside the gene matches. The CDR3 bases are TGTGCCAGCAGTCCGACCCTGGGACAGAGATCCTACGAGCAGTACTTC. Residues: CASSPTLGQRSYEQYF.